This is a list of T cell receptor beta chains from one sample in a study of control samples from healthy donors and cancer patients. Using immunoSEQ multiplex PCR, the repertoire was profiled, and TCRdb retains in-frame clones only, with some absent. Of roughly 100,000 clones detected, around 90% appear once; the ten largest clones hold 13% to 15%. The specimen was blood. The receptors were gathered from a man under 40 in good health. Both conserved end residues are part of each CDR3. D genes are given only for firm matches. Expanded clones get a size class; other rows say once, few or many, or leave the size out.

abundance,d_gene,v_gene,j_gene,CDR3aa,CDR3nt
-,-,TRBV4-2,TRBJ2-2,CASSQASGTGELFF,TGTGCCAGCAGCCAAGCTTCAGGGACCGGGGAGCTGTTTTTT
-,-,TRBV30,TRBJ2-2,CAWSFDLTGELFF,TGTGCCTGGAGTTTCGACTTAACCGGGGAGCTGTTTTTT
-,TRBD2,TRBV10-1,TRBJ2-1,CASKDHRLAGVHNEQFF,TGCGCCAGCAAGGATCATAGACTAGCGGGAGTTCACAATGAGCAGTTCTTC
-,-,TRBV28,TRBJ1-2,CASSLGAYGYTF,TGTGCCAGCAGCCTTGGGGCATATGGCTACACCTTC
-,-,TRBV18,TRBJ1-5,CASSPLDSQPQHF,TGTGCCAGCTCACCCCTAGACAGTCAGCCCCAGCATTTT
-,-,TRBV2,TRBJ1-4,CASSEVAATNEKLFF,TGTGCCAGCAGTGAAGTGGCTGCAACTAATGAAAAACTGTTTTTT
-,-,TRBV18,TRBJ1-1,CASSPTGPMNTEAFF,TGTGCCAGCTCACCCACAGGACCAATGAACACTGAAGCTTTCTTT
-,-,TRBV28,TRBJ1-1,CASSPEPRQADTEAFF,TGTGCCAGCAGTCCGGAACCGCGACAGGCCGACACTGAAGCTTTCTTT
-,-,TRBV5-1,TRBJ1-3,CASSLAFLEGGNTIYF,TGCGCCAGCAGCTTGGCCTTTCTTGAAGGAGGAAACACCATATATTTT
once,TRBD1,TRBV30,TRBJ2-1,CAWGRMDRVYNEQFF,TGTGCCTGGGGTCGAATGGACAGGGTGTACAATGAGCAGTTCTTC
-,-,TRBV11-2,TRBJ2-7,CASSSPPGLIYEQYF,TGTGCCAGCAGCAGTCCTCCGGGACTGATCTACGAGCAGTACTTC
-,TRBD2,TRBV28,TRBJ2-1,CASSLPRTSPQVGNEQFF,TGTGCCAGCAGTTTACCCCGGACTAGCCCCCAAGTCGGGAATGAGCAGTTCTTC
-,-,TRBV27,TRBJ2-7,CASSLSAGSYEQYF,TGTGCCAGCAGTTTATCAGCAGGATCCTACGAGCAGTACTTC
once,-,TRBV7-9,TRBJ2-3,CASSPGLIRGRVTDTQYF,TGTGCCAGCAGCCCGGGACTAATTAGGGGGAGGGTCACAGATACGCAGTATTTT
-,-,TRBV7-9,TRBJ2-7,CASSFSTGKDEQYF,TGTGCCAGCAGCTTTAGCACAGGGAAGGACGAGCAGTACTTC
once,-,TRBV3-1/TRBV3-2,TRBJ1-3,CASSLPPLRTGWNTIYF,TGTGCCAGCAGCCTCCCTCCTCTCCGGACTGGGTGGAACACCATATATTTT
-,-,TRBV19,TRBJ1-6,CATKMSSYNSPLHF,TGTGCCACTAAAATGAGCTCCTATAATTCACCCCTCCACTTT
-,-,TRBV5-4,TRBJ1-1,CASSLGGSRGTEAFF,TGTGCCAGCAGCTTGGGTGGATCACGGGGCACTGAAGCTTTCTTT
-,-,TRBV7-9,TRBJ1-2,CASTKGGSNYGYTF,TGTGCCAGCACCAAAGGGGGGTCTAACTATGGCTACACCTTC
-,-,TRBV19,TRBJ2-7,CASSIGYEQYF,TGTGCCAGTAGTATAGGGTACGAGCAGTACTTC
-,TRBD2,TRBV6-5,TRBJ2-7,CASSNKGGRIFAQYF,TGTGCCAGCAGCAATAAGGGCGGGAGGATCTTCGCGCAGTACTTC
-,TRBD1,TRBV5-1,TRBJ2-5,CASSPGTGSPETQYF,TGCGCCAGCAGCCCCGGGACAGGGTCCCCTGAGACCCAGTACTTC
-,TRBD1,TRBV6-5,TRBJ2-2,CASSWTGGLGELFF,TGTGCCAGCAGTTGGACAGGGGGACTCGGGGAGCTGTTTTTT
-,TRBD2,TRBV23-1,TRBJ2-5,CASSRLAGETQYF,TGCGCCAGCAGTCGACTAGCGGGAGAGACCCAGTACTTC
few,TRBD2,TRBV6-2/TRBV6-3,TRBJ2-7,CASSYASGSYEQYF,TGTGCCAGCAGTTACGCTAGCGGGAGTTACGAGCAGTACTTC
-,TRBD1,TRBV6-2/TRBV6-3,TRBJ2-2,CASSSLRTGVGNTGELFF,TGTGCCAGCAGTTCGCTCCGAACAGGGGTCGGGAACACCGGGGAGCTGTTTTTT
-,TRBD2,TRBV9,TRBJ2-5,CASSVGSSGGEETQYF,TGTGCCAGCAGCGTAGGGTCTAGCGGAGGCGAAGAGACCCAGTACTTC
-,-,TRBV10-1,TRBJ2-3,CAEGGLLADTQYF,TGCGCCGAGGGGGGGCTGTTGGCAGATACGCAGTATTTT
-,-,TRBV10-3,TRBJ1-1,CAISEPPPGVNTEAFF,TGTGCCATCAGTGAGCCCCCCCCCGGAGTCAACACTGAAGCTTTCTTT
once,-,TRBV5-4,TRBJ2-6,CATDAGLGANVLTF,TGTGCCACCGACGCGGGGTTAGGGGCCAACGTCCTGACTTTC
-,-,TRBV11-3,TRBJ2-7,CASSPRDGSYEQYF,TGTGCCAGCAGCCCCCGGGACGGATCCTACGAGCAGTACTTC
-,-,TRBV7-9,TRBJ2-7,CASSLFPGGGQGNTYEQYF,TGTGCCAGCAGCCTCTTCCCGGGGGGGGGACAGGGAAACACCTACGAGCAGTACTTC
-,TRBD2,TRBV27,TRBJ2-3,CATTALWASGSTDTQYF,TGTGCCACCACAGCCCTGTGGGCTAGCGGAAGCACAGATACGCAGTATTTT
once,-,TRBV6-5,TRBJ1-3,CASSSAWAVGNTIYF,TGTGCCAGCAGCTCCGCGTGGGCCGTTGGAAACACCATATATTTT
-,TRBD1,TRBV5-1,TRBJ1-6,CASSYGQGRAESPLHF,TGCGCCAGCAGCTATGGACAGGGTCGAGCAGAATCACCCCTCCACTTT
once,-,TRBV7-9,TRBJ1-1,CASSLLGTEAFF,TGTGCCAGCAGCCTCCTGGGCACTGAAGCTTTCTTT
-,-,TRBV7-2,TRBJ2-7,CASSPGVESSYEQYF,TGTGCCAGCAGCCCGGGCGTGGAGAGCTCCTACGAGCAGTACTTC
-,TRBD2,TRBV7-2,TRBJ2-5,CASSRTSGTLETQYF,TGTGCCAGCAGTCGGACTAGCGGAACGCTAGAGACCCAGTACTTC
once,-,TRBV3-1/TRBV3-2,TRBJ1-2,CASSQDRAGGYGYTF,TGTGCCAGCAGCCAAGATCGTGCAGGCGGCTATGGCTACACCTTC
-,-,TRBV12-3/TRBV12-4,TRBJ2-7,CASSLGTSYEQYF,TGTGCCAGCAGCCTCGGCACCTCCTACGAGCAGTACTTC
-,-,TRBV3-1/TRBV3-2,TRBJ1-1,CASSQVSGDTEAFF,TGTGCCAGCAGCCAAGTATCCGGGGACACTGAAGCTTTCTTT
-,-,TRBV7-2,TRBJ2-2,CASSPNEAAQNTGELFF,TGTGCCAGCAGTCCTAACGAGGCAGCCCAGAACACCGGGGAGCTGTTTTTT
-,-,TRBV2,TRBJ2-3,CASSGQLALHTQYF,TGTGCCAGCAGTGGGCAACTAGCCCTCCATACGCAGTATTTT
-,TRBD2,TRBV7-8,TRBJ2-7,CASSSASGSSYEQYF,TGTGCCAGCAGCTCCGCTAGCGGAAGCTCCTACGAGCAGTACTTC
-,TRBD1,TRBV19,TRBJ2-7,CASSTGTGGPYEQYF,TGTGCCAGTAGTACCGGGACAGGGGGACCTTACGAGCAGTACTTC
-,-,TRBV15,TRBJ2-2,CATSRVFPGGELFF,TGTGCCACCAGCAGAGTTTTTCCCGGCGGGGAGCTGTTTTTT
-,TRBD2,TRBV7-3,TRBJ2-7,CASRQTSGSGEQYF,TGTGCCAGCAGACAGACTAGCGGGAGCGGCGAGCAGTACTTC
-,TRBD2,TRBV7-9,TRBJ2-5,CASSYISGPQETQYF,TGTGCCAGCAGCTACATTAGCGGGCCCCAAGAGACCCAGTACTTC
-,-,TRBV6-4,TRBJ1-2,CASSGGYGYTF,TGTGCCAGCAGTGGCGGTTATGGCTACACCTTC
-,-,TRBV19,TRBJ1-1,CASTLGANFMNTEAFF,TGTGCCAGTACTCTAGGGGCTAACTTCATGAACACTGAAGCTTTCTTT
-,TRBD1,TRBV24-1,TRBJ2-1,CATSDPGTGVRNEQFF,TGTGCCACCAGTGATCCCGGGACAGGGGTACGCAATGAGCAGTTCTTC
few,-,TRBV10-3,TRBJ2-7,CATDPRASYEQYF,TGTGCCACCGACCCCCGGGCCTCCTACGAGCAGTACTTC
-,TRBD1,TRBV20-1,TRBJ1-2,CSARSGGGYTF,TGCAGTGCTAGGTCAGGGGGTGGCTACACCTTC
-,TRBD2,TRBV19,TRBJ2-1,CASSPRILTSGRAFNEQFF,TGTGCCAGTAGTCCCCGAATACTAACTAGCGGGAGGGCGTTTAATGAGCAGTTCTTC
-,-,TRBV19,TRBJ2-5,CASSSSAQETQYF,TGTGCCAGTAGTTCGAGCGCCCAGGAGACCCAGTACTTC